This T cell receptor (beta chain) was profiled in a study of beta chain features in type 1 diabetes. Expressed TCRB transcripts were sequenced because the isolated RNA had all been reverse transcribed beforehand. Using immunoSEQ multiplex PCR, the repertoire was profiled, and TCRdb retains in-frame clones only, with some absent. This sample yields 100,000 to 150,000 clones, of which approximately 15% are seen a single time; 2.6% belongs to the top ten. This clone occurred a few times. The antigen is unknown. Findings and caveats of the study: TCRB CDR3s from Type 1 diabetes patients were moderately but significantly shorter in all four CD4+ subsets.

The V gene's germline CDR1 is SGHNT and CDR2 YYREEE (reference sequence). J was trimmed by 5 bases and V by 2 bases; bases with no gene match: 8. The CDR3 totals 15 residues. The source is a man aged 18 to 29 with type 1 diabetes. Input material: central memory CD4+ T cells from blood. This sequence joins TRBV5-4 and TRBJ2-3; TRBD2 matches at 7 bases. The CDR3 coding sequence is TGTGCCAGCAGCTTTGCGGGAGCGACACAAGATACGCAGTATTTT. Residues: CASSFAGATQDTQYF.